The 7 T cell receptor beta chains given below trace back to one sample, sequenced in a study of blood T cell repertoires in COVID-19. Some clones are missing from TCRdb's copy, which holds only in-frame ones; the method was immunoSEQ multiplex PCR. The sample yields just under 75,000 clones, roughly 83% seen once. Sequenced: peripheral blood. These receptors were obtained from a man older than 75 with active or convalescent COVID-19.

CDR3 residues: CASSPSGPTGELFF. CDR3 nucleotides: TGTGCCAGCAGTCCAAGTGGGCCCACCGGGGAGCTGTTTTTT. The rearrangement uses TRBV7-9 and TRBJ2-2, with no clear D. V lost 6 bases and J lost 4, with 12 bases in between. The CDR3 has 14 amino acids. Per the germline V gene, CDR1 is SEHNR and CDR2 is FQNEAQ (reference sequence).

This clone was counted once. The rearrangement joins TRBV19 to TRBJ1-1; perhaps TRBD1 as D (5 bases). This CDR3 is 13 amino acids long. Germline V gene sequence: CDR1 LNHDA, CDR2 SQIVND (reference sequence). V dropped 6 bases and J dropped 8 bases, with 16 bases sitting between them. CDR3 nucleotide sequence: TGTGCCAGTAGCCCAGCGGGGGGAAGGGAAGCTTTCTTT. It specifies CASSPAGGREAFF.

CDR3 DNA: TGTGCCAGTAGTATATTACCGGGGACAGGGGCCTATGGCTACACCTTC. This gives the protein CASSILPGTGAYGYTF. This chain links TRBV19 with TRBJ1-2; 10 bases fit TRBD1. This CDR3 region has 16 residues. With 2 bases clipped from V and 4 bases from J, the junction kept 7 bases outside the gene matches. CDR1 and CDR2 from the germline V gene are LNHDA and SQIVND (reference sequence). Complete variable domain (other parts from reference TRBV19 and TRBJ1-2): DGGITQSPKYLFRKEGQNVTLSCEQNLNHDAMYWYRQDPGQGLRLIYYSQIVNDFQKGDIAEGYSVSREKKESFPLTVTSAQKNPTAFYLCASSILPGTGAYGYTFGSGTRLTVV.

The chain links TRBV11-3 to TRBJ2-1; TRBD2 might be the D (6 bases). V lost 7 bases and J lost 1, with 17 bases in between. The germline CDR1 and CDR2 sequences are SGHNT and YENEEA. The CDR3 spans 16 residues. The CDR3 is CASTKKRVRSYNEQFF. The CDR3 bases are TGTGCCAGCACCAAAAAGCGGGTTAGGTCCTACAATGAGCAGTTCTTC.

The V gene is TRBV4-2, the J gene TRBJ2-5; 9 positions agree with TRBD1. Germline values: CDR1 LGHNA, CDR2 YNFKEQ. V trimming: 5 bases; J trimming: 5 bases; junction bases outside the gene matches: 9. This CDR3 spans 15 amino acids. CDR3 in amino acids: CASSGGGQGRETQYF. In DNA form, the CDR3 reads TGTGCCAGCAGCGGGGGGGGACAGGGAAGGGAGACCCAGTACTTC.

A remark on this clone: Different DNA sequences within this sample yield the same CDR3. The rearrangement links TRBV7-9 to TRBJ1-2; D may be TRBD1 (5 bases). V dropped 2 bases and J dropped 3 bases, with 10 bases sitting between them. Looked up from germline, CDR1 is SEHNR and CDR2 is FQNEAQ (reference sequence). The CDR3 has 14 amino acids. CDR3 nucleotide sequence: TGTGCCAGCAGCTTAAGCAGGGTGGACTATGGCTACACCTTC. Its protein is CASSLSRVDYGYTF.

V usage is TRBV5-6 and J usage is TRBJ1-2, with 9 bases matching TRBD1. CDR1 and CDR2 (germline): SGHDT, YYEEEE. V lost 0 bases and J lost 7; bases outside the gene matches: 4. This CDR3 has 14 amino acids. The CDR3 loop is CASSLVDRGRGYTF. For the CDR3, the DNA is TGTGCCAGCAGCTTGGTGGACAGGGGTCGTGGCTACACCTTC. Full variable domain (outside the CDR3, taken from reference TRBV5-6 and TRBJ1-2): DAGVTQSPTHLIKTRGQQVTLRCSPKSGHDTVSWYQQALGQGPQFIFQYYEEEERQRGNFPDRFSGHQFPNYSSELNVNALLLGDSALYLCASSLVDRGRGYTFGSGTRLTVV.